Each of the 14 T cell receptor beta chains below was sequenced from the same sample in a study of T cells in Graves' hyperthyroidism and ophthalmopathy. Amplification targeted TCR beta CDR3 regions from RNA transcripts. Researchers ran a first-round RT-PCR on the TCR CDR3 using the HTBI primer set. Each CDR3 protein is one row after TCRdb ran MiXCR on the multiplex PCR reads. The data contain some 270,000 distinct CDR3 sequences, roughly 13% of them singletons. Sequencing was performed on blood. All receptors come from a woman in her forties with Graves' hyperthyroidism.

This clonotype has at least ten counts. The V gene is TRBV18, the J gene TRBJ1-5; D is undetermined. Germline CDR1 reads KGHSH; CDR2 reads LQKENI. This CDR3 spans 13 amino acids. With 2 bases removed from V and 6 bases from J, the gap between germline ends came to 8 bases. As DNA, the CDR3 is TGTGCCAGCTCACCAGGGCGCGCTCAGCCCCAGCATTTT. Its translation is CASSPGRAQPQHF.

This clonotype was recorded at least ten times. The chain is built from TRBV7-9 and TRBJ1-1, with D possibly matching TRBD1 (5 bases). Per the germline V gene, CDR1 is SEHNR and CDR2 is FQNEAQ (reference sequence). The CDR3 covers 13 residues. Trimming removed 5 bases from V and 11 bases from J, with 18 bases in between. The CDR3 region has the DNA TGTGCCAGCAGCCAGCGGACGGGACGGGATGCTTTCTTT. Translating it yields CASSQRTGRDAFF.

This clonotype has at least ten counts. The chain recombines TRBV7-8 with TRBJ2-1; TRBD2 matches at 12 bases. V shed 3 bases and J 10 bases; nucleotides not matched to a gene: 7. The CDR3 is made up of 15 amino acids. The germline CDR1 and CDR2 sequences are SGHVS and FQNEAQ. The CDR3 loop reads CASSFGASGRDEQFF. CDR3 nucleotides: TGTGCCAGCAGCTTTGGGGCTAGCGGGAGGGACGAGCAGTTCTTC.

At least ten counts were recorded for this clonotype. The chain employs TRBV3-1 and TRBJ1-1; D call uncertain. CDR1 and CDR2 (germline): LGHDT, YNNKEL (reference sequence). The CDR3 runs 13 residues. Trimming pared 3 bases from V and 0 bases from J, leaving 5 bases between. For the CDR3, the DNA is TGTGCCAGCAGCCATACGGTGAACACTGAAGCTTTCTTT. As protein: CASSHTVNTEAFF.

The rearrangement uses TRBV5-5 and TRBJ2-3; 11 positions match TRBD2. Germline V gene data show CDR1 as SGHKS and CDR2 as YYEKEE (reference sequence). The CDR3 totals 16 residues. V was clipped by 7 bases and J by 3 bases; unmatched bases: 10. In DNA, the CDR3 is TGTGCCAGCCTTTATGGGCTAGCGGGAGGAACAGATACGCAGTATTTT. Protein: CASLYGLAGGTDTQYF. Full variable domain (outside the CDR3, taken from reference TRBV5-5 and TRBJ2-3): DAGVTQSPTHLIKTRGQQVTLRCSPISGHKSVSWYQQVLGQGPQFIFQYYEKEERGRGNFPDRFSARQFPNYSSELNVNALLLGDSALYLCASLYGLAGGTDTQYFGPGTRLTVL.

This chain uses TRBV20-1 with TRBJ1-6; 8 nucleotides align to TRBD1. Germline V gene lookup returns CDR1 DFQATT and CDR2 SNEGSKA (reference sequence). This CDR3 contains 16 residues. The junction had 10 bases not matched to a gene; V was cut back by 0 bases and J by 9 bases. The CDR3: CSAREPHRGDSSPLHF. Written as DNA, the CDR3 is TGCAGTGCTAGAGAACCTCACAGGGGGGATAGTTCACCCCTCCACTTT.

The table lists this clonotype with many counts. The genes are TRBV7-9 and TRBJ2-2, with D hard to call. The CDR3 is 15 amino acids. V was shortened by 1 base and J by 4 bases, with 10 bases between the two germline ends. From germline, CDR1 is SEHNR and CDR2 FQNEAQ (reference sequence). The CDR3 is CASSLERASTGELFF. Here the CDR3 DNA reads TGTGCCAGCAGCTTAGAACGTGCGAGCACCGGGGAGCTGTTTTTT.

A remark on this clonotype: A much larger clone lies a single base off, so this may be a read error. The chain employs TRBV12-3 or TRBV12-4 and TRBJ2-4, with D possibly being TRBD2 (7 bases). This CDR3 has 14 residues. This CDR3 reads CASSFGGARNIQYF. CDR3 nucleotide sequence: TGTGCCAGCAGTTTTGGGGGGGCCAGAAACATTCAGTACTTC.

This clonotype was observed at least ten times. DNA for the CDR3: TGTGCCAGCAGTAGGGGAATGTATAGCAATCAGCCCCAGCATTTT. Its protein product is CASSRGMYSNQPQHF. V is TRBV28 and J is TRBJ1-5; tentatively, D is TRBD1 (5 bases). The CDR3 runs to 15 residues. Per germline, CDR1 MDHEN and CDR2 SYDVKM. V was pared by 5 bases and J by 0 bases, with 11 bases between. Complete variable domain (other parts from reference TRBV28 and TRBJ1-5): DVKVTQSSRYLVKRTGEKVFLECVQDMDHENMFWYRQDPGLGLRLIYFSYDVKMKEKGDIPEGYSVSREKKERFSLILESASTNQTSMYLCASSRGMYSNQPQHFGDGTRLSIL.

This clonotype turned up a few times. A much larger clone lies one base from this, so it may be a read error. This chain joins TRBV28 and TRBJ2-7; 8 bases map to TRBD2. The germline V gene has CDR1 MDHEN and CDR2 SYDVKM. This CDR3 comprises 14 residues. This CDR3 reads CASSIAGYHYEQHF. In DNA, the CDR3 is TGTGCCAGCAGCATAGCGGGATATCACTACGAGCAGCACTTC. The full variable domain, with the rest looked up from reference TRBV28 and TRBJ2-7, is DVKVTQSSRYLVKRTGEKVFLECVQDMDHENMFWYRQDPGLGLRLIYFSYDVKMKEKGDIPEGYSVSREKKERFSLILESASTNQTSMYLCASSIAGYHYEQHFGPGTRLTVT.

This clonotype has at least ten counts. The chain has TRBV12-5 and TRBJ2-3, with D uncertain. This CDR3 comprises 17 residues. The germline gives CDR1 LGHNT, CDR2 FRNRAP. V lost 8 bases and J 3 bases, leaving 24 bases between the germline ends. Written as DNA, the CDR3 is TGTGCTAGTCGACTGTACCCCGACCAGTGGGTGACAGATACGCAGTATTTT. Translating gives CASRLYPDQWVTDTQYF.

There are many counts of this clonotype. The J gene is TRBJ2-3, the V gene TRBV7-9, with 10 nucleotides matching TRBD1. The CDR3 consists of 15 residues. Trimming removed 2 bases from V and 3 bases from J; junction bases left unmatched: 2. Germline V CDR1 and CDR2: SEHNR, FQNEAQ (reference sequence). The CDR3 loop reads CASSLMGQGTDTQYF. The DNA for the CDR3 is TGTGCCAGCAGCTTAATGGGACAGGGGACAGATACGCAGTATTTT. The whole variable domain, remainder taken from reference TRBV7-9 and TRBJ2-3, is DTGVSQNPRHKITKRGQNVTFRCDPISEHNRLYWYRQTLGQGPEFLTYFQNEAQLEKSRLLSDRFSAERPKGSFSTLEIQRTEQGDSAMYLCASSLMGQGTDTQYFGPGTRLTVL.

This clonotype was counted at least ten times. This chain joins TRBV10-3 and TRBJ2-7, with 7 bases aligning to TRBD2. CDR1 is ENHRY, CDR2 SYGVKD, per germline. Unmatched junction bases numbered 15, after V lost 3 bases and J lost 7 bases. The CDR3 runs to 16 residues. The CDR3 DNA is TGTGCCATCAGTGACCCTCCCGGGACTGGGGGGGAAGAGCAGTACTTC. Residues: CAISDPPGTGGEEQYF.

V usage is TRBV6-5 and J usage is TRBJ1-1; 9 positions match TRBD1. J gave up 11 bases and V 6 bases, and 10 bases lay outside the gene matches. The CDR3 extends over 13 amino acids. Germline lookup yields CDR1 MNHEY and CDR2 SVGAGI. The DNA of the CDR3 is TGTGCCAGCAGCCCTGGACAGGGGCTTCGCGCTTTCTTT. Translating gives CASSPGQGLRAFF.